Here is one T cell receptor (beta chain) with its context. Its antigen is currently unknown. Unmatched junction bases numbered 9, after V lost 7 bases and J lost 0 bases. The CDR3 contains 18 residues. Germline values: CDR1 LNHDA, CDR2 SQIVND (reference sequence). This record comes from a study of tumor-infiltrating lymphocytes in localized non-small cell lung cancer. Whole-study context: Patients included smokers and never-smokers with various histologies, some sampled after neoadjuvant chemotherapy.

Measured with immunoSEQ multiplex PCR; TCRdb has only the in-frame clones, and not every one. The sample lists some 30,000 clones, 80% to 90% occurring once. Study outcomes and limitations: Immunotypes IM1 and IM2 had similar TCR-derived T-cell fractions.

The chain is built from TRBV19 and TRBJ1-6; 10 nucleotides agree with TRBD1. Sequencing used lung tumor tissue. The sequence derives from a human donor with non-small cell lung cancer. The CDR3 coding sequence is TGTGCCAGTACCTTCTCGGGACAGGGGAGCTCCTATAATTCACCCCTCCACTTT. This sequence encodes CASTFSGQGSSYNSPLHF.